The 5 T cell receptor beta chains given below trace back to one sample, sequenced in a study of T cell changes during pregnancy in multiple sclerosis. Sequencing used immunoSEQ multiplex PCR; TCRdb keeps in-frame clones, though not all of them. Seen here are about 100,000 clones, approximately 92% observed once, and the top ten hold 2.5% to 4%. The sample was peripheral blood, taken in the second trimester of pregnancy. The source is a female donor with multiple sclerosis, enrolled in a pregnancy study.

The chain links TRBV2 to TRBJ2-3; no definite D call. V lost 6 bases and J 2 bases, leaving 9 bases between the germline ends. This CDR3 region has 13 residues. Germline V gene sequence: CDR1 SNHLY, CDR2 FYNNEI. DNA of the CDR3: TGTGCCAGCAGGTGGCGGTCCACAGATACGCAGTATTTT. Amino acid sequence: CASRWRSTDTQYF.

V and J are TRBV18 and TRBJ1-5, with 7 bases identical to TRBD1. CDR1 is KGHSH and CDR2 is LQKENI in the germline V gene. The CDR3 runs to 15 residues. V trimming: 3 bases; J trimming: 8 bases; junction bases outside the gene matches: 10. CDR3 nucleotides: TGTGCCAGCTCACCCCGGACAGGTCTTCCTGAGCCCCAGCATTTT. Translating it yields CASSPRTGLPEPQHF. The full variable domain, with the rest looked up from reference TRBV18 and TRBJ1-5, is NAGVMQNPRHLVRRRGQEARLRCSPMKGHSHVYWYRQLPEEGLKFMVYLQKENIIDESGMPKERFSAEFPKEGPSILRIQQVVRGDSAAYFCASSPRTGLPEPQHFGDGTRLSIL.

The chain recombines TRBV19 with TRBJ2-3; D remains unclear. Germline V gene lookup returns CDR1 LNHDA and CDR2 SQIVND (reference sequence). V was shortened by 6 bases and J by 0 bases, with 10 bases between the two germline ends. The CDR3 is made up of 14 amino acids. The CDR3 sequence: CASSSTGSTDTQYF. The CDR3 DNA follows: TGTGCCAGTAGCTCCACCGGGAGCACAGATACGCAGTATTTT. The full variable domain, completed using reference TRBV19 and TRBJ2-3, is DGGITQSPKYLFRKEGQNVTLSCEQNLNHDAMYWYRQDPGQGLRLIYYSQIVNDFQKGDIAEGYSVSREKKESFPLTVTSAQKNPTAFYLCASSSTGSTDTQYFGPGTRLTVL.

In its sample, this clone was seen once. The J gene is TRBJ2-2, the V gene TRBV9, with TRBD1 as a possible D gene (5 bases). Germline assignment: CDR1 SGDLS and CDR2 YYNGEE. Trimming took 4 bases from V and 1 from J, leaving 8 bases between them. The CDR3 has 14 residues. The DNA for the CDR3 is TGTGCCAGCAGCATTACAGGGAACACCGGGGAGCTGTTTTTT. This sequence encodes CASSITGNTGELFF.

The rearrangement uses TRBV2 and TRBJ1-2; D gene unclear. CDR1 is SNHLY and CDR2 is FYNNEI in the germline V gene. This CDR3 has 11 residues. V gave up 4 bases and J gave up 3 bases, with 3 bases separating them. CDR3 bases: TGTGCCAGCAGTGCCGACTATGGCTACACCTTC. Protein: CASSADYGYTF.